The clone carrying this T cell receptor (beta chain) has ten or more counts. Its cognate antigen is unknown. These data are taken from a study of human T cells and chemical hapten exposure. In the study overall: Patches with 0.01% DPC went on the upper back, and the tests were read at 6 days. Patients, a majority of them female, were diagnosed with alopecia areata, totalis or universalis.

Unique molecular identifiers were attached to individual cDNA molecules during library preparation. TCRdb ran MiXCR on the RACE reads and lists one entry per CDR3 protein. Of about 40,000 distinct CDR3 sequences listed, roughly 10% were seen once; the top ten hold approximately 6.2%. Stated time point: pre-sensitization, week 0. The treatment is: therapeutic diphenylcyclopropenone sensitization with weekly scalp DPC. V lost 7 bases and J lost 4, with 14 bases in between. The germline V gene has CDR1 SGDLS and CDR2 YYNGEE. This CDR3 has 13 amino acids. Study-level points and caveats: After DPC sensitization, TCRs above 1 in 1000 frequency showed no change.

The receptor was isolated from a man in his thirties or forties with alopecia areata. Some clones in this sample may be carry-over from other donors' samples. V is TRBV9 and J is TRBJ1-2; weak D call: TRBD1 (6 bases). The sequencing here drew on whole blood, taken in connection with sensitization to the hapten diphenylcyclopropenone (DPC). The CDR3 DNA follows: TGTGCCAGCCAAGCTGGGGGCGGCTATGGCTACACCTTC. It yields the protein CASQAGGGYGYTF.